The 32 T cell receptor beta chains below were found in one sample sequenced in a study of T cell repertoires in cytomegalovirus infection. One entry per CDR3 protein, called by TCRdb with MiXCR from the reads. The repertoire holds around 800,000 distinct CDR3 sequences, approximately 29% seen once, with around 12% in the top ten. These receptors have no identified antigens. The starting material was cultured CD8+ T cells from PBMCs, obtained from culture after CMV antigen stimulation. The receptors come from a human donor in good health (CMV status not recorded). Some clones in this sample may be carry-over from other donors' samples.

This clonotype was observed a few times. The chain has TRBV4-3 and TRBJ1-1; tentative D call: TRBD1 (5 bases). CDR1 is LGHNA, CDR2 YSLEER, per germline. The CDR3 is made up of 14 amino acids. V was clipped by 4 bases and J by 4 bases, with 13 bases between them. CDR3: CASSPTQRGTEAFF. In nucleotides, the CDR3 is TGCGCCAGCAGCCCGACGCAGAGGGGCACTGAAGCTTTCTTT.

The CDR3 loop is CATLQGVGYTF. The CDR3 nucleotides are TGTGCAACTTTACAGGGGGTTGGCTACACCTTC. This chain uses TRBV12-3 or TRBV12-4 with TRBJ1-2, with 8 bases aligning to TRBD1. The CDR3 is made up of 11 amino acids.

This clonotype occurred a few times. The chain carries TRBV27 and TRBJ1-3; no clear D gene. The CDR3 loop spans 15 amino acids. Between the trimmed V and J ends, which lost 0 bases and 2 bases, there was a span of 8 bases. The germline gives CDR1 MNHEY, CDR2 SMNVEV (reference sequence). In nucleotides, the CDR3 is TGTGCCAGCAGTTTATCGTACTCAACTGGAAACACCATATATTTT. Its protein product is CASSLSYSTGNTIYF.

The CDR3 DNA is TGTGCCAGCAGGGCCTGGGGCAATGAGCAGTTCTTC. Translated: CASRAWGNEQFF. The chain carries TRBV12-3 or TRBV12-4 and TRBJ2-1, with D unresolved. The V gene lost 6 bases and the J gene lost 6 bases, with 9 bases spanning the gap. The CDR3 has 12 amino acids.

V is TRBV14 and J is TRBJ2-1; 8 nucleotides match TRBD1. The CDR3 has 14 residues. Germline values: CDR1 SGHDN, CDR2 FVKESK. V lost 2 bases and J lost 6; bases outside the gene matches: 3. CDR3 sequence: CASSQWTGPNEQFF. Here the CDR3 DNA reads TGTGCCAGCAGCCAATGGACAGGGCCCAATGAGCAGTTCTTC.

This clonotype was counted between two and nine times. The V call is TRBV7-2, the J call TRBJ1-1; TRBD1 is a possible D gene (6 bases). Looked up from germline, CDR1 is SGHTA and CDR2 is FQGNSA. This CDR3 has 14 amino acids. V lost 1 base and J lost 2, with 8 bases in between. This CDR3 is CASSLDRANTEAFF. The CDR3 coding sequence is TGTGCCAGCAGCTTAGACAGGGCCAACACTGAAGCTTTCTTT.

The table lists this clonotype with many counts. The rearrangement joins TRBV11-1 to TRBJ2-5, with a tentative D call TRBD1 (8 bases). The germline V gene encodes CDR1 SGHAT and CDR2 FQDESV (reference sequence). Trimming pared 0 bases from V and 5 bases from J, leaving 13 bases between. This CDR3 is built from 15 residues. The CDR3 loop reads CASSLADRGGETQYF. The CDR3 nucleotides are TGTGCCAGCAGCTTAGCCGACAGGGGAGGGGAGACCCAGTACTTC.

The chain employs TRBV20-1 and TRBJ1-2; D is undetermined. V was shortened by 5 bases and J by 8 bases, with 6 bases between the two germline ends. Looked up from germline, CDR1 is DFQATT and CDR2 is SNEGSKA (reference sequence). This CDR3 has 9 residues. The CDR3 nucleotides read TGCAGTGCTGCGGGGGGCTACACCTTC. Residues: CSAAGGYTF.

The chain joins TRBV6-8 to TRBJ1-1; D is perhaps TRBD1 (5 bases). Trimming left V 5 bases short and J 4 bases short, with 17 bases between. This CDR3 is 15 amino acids long. The germline CDR1 and CDR2 sequences are MNHGY and SAAAGT. Written as DNA, the CDR3 is TGTGCCAGCAGTCAAATTTGGGAGGGGAGCACTGAAGCTTTCTTT. This gives the protein CASSQIWEGSTEAFF.

In this sample, this clonotype turned up a few times. V is TRBV28 and J is TRBJ1-5; D might be TRBD1 (5 bases). The ends were cut back, 4 bases at V and 0 bases at J, with 13 bases in the middle. The CDR3 consists of 16 residues. Germline loops: CDR1 MDHEN, CDR2 SYDVKM. This chain's CDR3 is CASSSGTPYSNQPQHF. The CDR3 nucleotides read TGTGCCAGCAGTTCCGGGACTCCTTATAGCAATCAGCCCCAGCATTTT.

This chain links TRBV7-8 with TRBJ1-1; D remains unclear. Germline CDR1 SGHVS, CDR2 FQNEAQ. The V end lost 5 bases, the J end lost 0 bases, and 10 bases lay between the germline ends. This CDR3 has 14 residues. As DNA, the CDR3 is TGTGCCAGCAGCGCCCAGAGTATGAACACTGAAGCTTTCTTT. Its translation: CASSAQSMNTEAFF.

This clonotype was observed a single time. At one end, the junction sequence differs from germline, possibly due to a read error. The rearrangement links TRBV7-4 to TRBJ2-1, with unresolved D. CDR3 length: 12 amino acids. The germline V gene encodes CDR1 SGHVT and CDR2 SQSDAQ. Here the CDR3 reads CANSLGHNEQFF. CDR3 nucleotides: TGTGCCAACAGCTTAGGGCACAATGAGCAGTTCTTC. The variable domain in full, with the rest retrieved from reference TRBV7-4 and TRBJ2-1, is GAGVSQSPRYKVAKRGRDVALRCDSISGHVTLYWYRQTLGQGSEVLTYSQSDAQRDKSGRPSGRFSAERPERSVSTLKIQRTEQGDSAVYLCANSLGHNEQFFGPGTRLTVL.

The genes are TRBV4-1 and TRBJ2-7; D is possibly TRBD2 (6 bases). This CDR3 is built from 15 residues. Deletions cut 4 bases from V and 6 bases from J, with 19 bases between. Germline CDR1 MGHRA, CDR2 YSYEKL. The CDR3 loop reads CASSLSRQGGSEQYV. Here the CDR3 DNA reads TGCGCCAGCAGCCTTTCGCGGCAGGGAGGCTCCGAGCAGTACGTC.

The chain couples TRBV29-1 to TRBJ2-1, with 7 nucleotides matching TRBD1. The CDR3 loop spans 12 amino acids. The germline V gene has CDR1 SQVTM and CDR2 ANQGSEA. V dropped 7 bases and J dropped 6; count of bases not matched to a gene: 6. Here the CDR3 DNA reads TGCAGCGCGACAGGGCGAACCAATGAGCAGTTCTTC. The encoded protein is CSATGRTNEQFF.

V is TRBV5-1 and J is TRBJ1-2; TRBD1 might be the D (5 bases). The germline CDR1 and CDR2 sequences are SGHRS and YFSETQ. The CDR3 extends over 17 amino acids. The ends were cut back, 3 bases at V and 5 bases at J, with 23 bases in the middle. The CDR3 nucleotides read TGCGCCAGCAGCTCTATGCCTCGACGGGGGGACGATTATGGCTACACCTTC. Its protein product is CASSSMPRRGDDYGYTF. Full variable domain (remainder filled in from reference TRBV5-1 and TRBJ1-2): KAGVTQTPRYLIKTRGQQVTLSCSPISGHRSVSWYQQTPGQGLQFLFEYFSETQRNKGNFPGRFSGRQFSNSRSEMNVSTLELGDSALYLCASSSMPRRGDDYGYTFGSGTRLTVV.

This clonotype was recorded at least ten times. V is TRBV7-9 and J is TRBJ2-5; possibly TRBD1 for D (5 bases). In germline, CDR1 is SEHNR, CDR2 FQNEAQ (reference sequence). The CDR3 spans 15 residues. The V end was cut by 5 bases, the J end by 5 bases, with 18 bases between. Here the CDR3 reads CASSPRKGVHETQYF. The CDR3 nucleotides read TGTGCCAGCAGCCCCCGGAAAGGGGTGCATGAGACCCAGTACTTC.

The chain is built from TRBV27 and TRBJ1-5; D is ambiguous. The CDR3 covers 15 residues. Deletions cut 2 bases from V and 0 bases from J, with 8 bases between. CDR1 is MNHEY, CDR2 SMNVEV, per germline (reference sequence). Written as DNA, the CDR3 is TGTGCCAGCAGTTTAAATGGGAATAGCAATCAGCCCCAGCATTTT. Protein sequence: CASSLNGNSNQPQHF.

About this clonotype: Mismatch with germline at one junction end may stem from a read error. J is TRBJ2-1 and V is TRBV6-5; D ambiguous. The CDR3 spans 16 residues. Germline-derived CDR1 and CDR2 are MNHEY and SVGAGI. CDR3 DNA: TGTGCCGGCAGTTACGTTCTCGGGCTCCAGTACAATGAGCAGTTCTTC. It codes for CAGSYVLGLQYNEQFF.

The chain employs TRBV6-2 or TRBV6-3 and TRBJ1-2; possibly TRBD1 for D (6 bases). CDR3 size: 15 residues. Between the trimmed V and J ends, which lost 3 bases and 4 bases, there was a span of 15 bases. CDR1 and CDR2 (germline): MNHEY, SVGEGT. CDR3 amino acids: CASSYTPGQSYGYTF. CDR3 nucleotides: TGTGCCAGCAGTTATACTCCGGGACAAAGCTATGGCTACACCTTC.

This rearrangement joins TRBV4-2 to TRBJ2-1, with TRBD1 identical over 7 bases. Losses at the gene ends were 3 bases for V and 3 bases for J; bases not matched to a gene: 5. The CDR3 length is 15 residues. Germline V gene lookup returns CDR1 LGHNA and CDR2 YNFKEQ. This chain's CDR3 is CASSHQRGLYNEQFF. The CDR3 DNA is TGTGCCAGCAGCCATCAAAGGGGGCTCTACAATGAGCAGTTCTTC.

The V call is TRBV5-8, the J call TRBJ1-2; TRBD1 matches 7 bases. Per the germline V gene, CDR1 is SGHTS and CDR2 is YDEGEE. Losses at the gene ends were 5 bases for V and 4 bases for J; bases not matched to a gene: 11. This CDR3 comprises 15 residues. CDR3 DNA sequence: TGTGCCAGCAGGGGACGGGACAGCTTCCCCTATGGCTACACCTTC. Translation gives CASRGRDSFPYGYTF.

This rearrangement joins TRBV9 to TRBJ1-1; the match to TRBD1 covers 7 bases. The trim removed 0 bases at V and 5 bases at J, leaving 13 bases unmatched. The CDR3 spans 17 residues. The germline V gene encodes CDR1 SGDLS and CDR2 YYNGEE. CDR3 bases: TGTGCCAGCAGCGTAGCAAGTCAAACAGGGGTATTAACTGAAGCTTTCTTT. It specifies CASSVASQTGVLTEAFF.

This clonotype showed up just a few times. The rearrangement links TRBV2 to TRBJ1-5; no firm D call. CDR3 size: 15 residues. Germline CDR1 reads SNHLY; CDR2 reads FYNNEI. Trimming shortened V by 7 bases and J by 1 base, and 14 bases separated the two germline ends. The CDR3 reads CASNGGLMSNQPQHF. CDR3 sequence (DNA): TGTGCCAGCAACGGAGGACTGATGAGCAATCAGCCCCAGCATTTT.

This chain joins TRBV7-9 and TRBJ2-5, with D uncertain. Germline V gene sequence: CDR1 SEHNR, CDR2 FQNEAQ (reference sequence). The CDR3 sequence is 15 residues long. V was pared by 1 base and J by 5 bases, with 14 bases between. Here the CDR3 reads CASSLVKGQAETQYF. CDR3 DNA sequence: TGTGCCAGCAGCTTAGTCAAGGGCCAAGCGGAGACCCAGTACTTC.

The genes are TRBV10-3 and TRBJ2-7, with TRBD1 matching 8 bases. J was trimmed by 6 bases and V by 6 bases; bases with no gene match: 1. Germline V CDR1 and CDR2: ENHRY, SYGVKD. The CDR3 sequence is 11 residues long. The CDR3 here is CAIRTGVEQYF. As DNA, the CDR3 is TGTGCCATCAGGACAGGGGTCGAGCAGTACTTC.

This clonotype was counted only a few times. The V gene is TRBV10-3, the J gene TRBJ2-7; tentative D call: TRBD2 (6 bases). The CDR3 runs 11 residues. V lost 11 bases and J 6 bases, leaving 14 bases between the germline ends. CDR1 ENHRY and CDR2 SYGVKD come from the germline V gene. The CDR3 reads CASLGGSEQYF. The CDR3 coding sequence is TGTGCCTCCCTAGGAGGGAGCGAGCAGTACTTC.

Points on this clonotype: The junction departs from germline at one end; a sequencing error may be responsible. The chain carries TRBV7-6 and TRBJ2-5; D may be TRBD2 (5 bases). CDR3 length: 13 amino acids. CDR1 SGHVS and CDR2 FNYEAQ come from the germline V gene. The CDR3 protein is CANSLLVEETQYF. The CDR3 nucleotides are TGTGCCAACAGCCTACTAGTCGAAGAGACCCAGTACTTC.

This clonotype appeared a few times. The chain couples TRBV12-5 to TRBJ1-2; D is unresolved. V was shortened by 0 bases and J by 8 bases, with 10 bases between the two germline ends. This CDR3 comprises 13 residues. Germline-derived CDR1 and CDR2 are LGHNT and FRNRAP. CDR3 residues: CASGLVGHGGYTF. The CDR3 region has the DNA TGTGCTAGTGGTTTGGTGGGTCACGGCGGCTACACCTTC.

A note on this clonotype: This may be a read error: a much more frequent sequence differs by one nucleotide. The V call is TRBV6-2 or TRBV6-3, the J call TRBJ1-2; D not certain. The CDR3 covers 12 residues. CDR1 and CDR2 (germline): MNHEY, SVGEGT. CDR3 DNA: TGTGCCAGCAGTTACTCGGCCTATGGCTACAACTTC. Translation gives CASSYSAYGYNF.

For this clonotype: A read error may produce the germline difference seen at one junction end. The chain links TRBV28 to TRBJ2-3, with D possibly TRBD1 on 6 matching bases. Per germline, CDR1 MDHEN and CDR2 SYDVKM. The CDR3 runs to 14 residues. This chain's CDR3 is CASSLDSTTDMQYF. The DNA for the CDR3 is TGTGCCAGCAGTTTGGACAGTACCACCGATATGCAGTATTTT.

The chain uses TRBV6-2 or TRBV6-3 and TRBJ2-5; D remains unclear. This CDR3 spans 16 amino acids. CDR1 is MNHEY, CDR2 SVGEGT, per germline. Trimming removed 5 bases from V and 0 bases from J, with 16 bases in between. CDR3 sequence reads: CASSTYLQTYQETQYF. The CDR3 DNA is TGTGCCAGCAGTACCTATTTACAGACGTACCAAGAGACCCAGTACTTC.

This clonotype was seen more than once but under ten times. The chain combines TRBV2 with TRBJ2-2, with D possibly matching TRBD2 (6 bases). Trimming shortened V by 8 bases and J by 4 bases, and 11 bases separated the two germline ends. Germline values: CDR1 SNHLY, CDR2 FYNNEI. CDR3 length: 13 amino acids. CDR3 in amino acids: CASHRGGTGELFF. The CDR3 coding sequence is TGTGCCAGCCATAGGGGAGGCACCGGGGAGCTGTTTTTT.